This T cell receptor (beta chain) originates from a study of blood T cell repertoires in COVID-19. Study information: Samples came from the United States, Italy and Spain, spanning acute and convalescent COVID-19. PBMCs, B-cell-depleted T cells, or T cells provided the cDNA or gDNA that made up the material.

How the authors handled the data: Reference gene primer amplification gave estimated nucleated cell counts. Method: immunoSEQ multiplex PCR; TCRdb's copy keeps in-frame clones and lacks some. That table furnishes V, J and clone size, whereas the DNA furnished D and trimming. The sample has under 15,000 clones; roughly 83% are singletons. This clone was observed a single time. The V segment lost 3 bases and the J segment 6 bases; nucleotides outside the gene matches: 3. The CDR3 covers 14 residues. The germline gives CDR1 MNHNS, CDR2 SASEGT. The rearrangement links TRBV6-1 to TRBJ2-7, with TRBD2 matching over 12 bases. This clonotype was obtained from a man aged 40-49 years with active or convalescent COVID-19. The sequenced sample consisted of peripheral blood. The CDR3, as DNA: TGTGCCAGCAGTGATCTAGCGGGGGGGCCCGAGCAGTACTTC. Amino acid sequence: CASSDLAGGPEQYF.